This TCR beta chain was found in a study of blood T cell repertoires in COVID-19. The overall study: Both acute and convalescent COVID-19 samples were obtained from the United States, Italy and Spain. T cells, B-cell-depleted T cells, or PBMCs provided the cDNA or gDNA that served as material.

Original handling: Estimated nucleated cell counts came from reference gene primer amplification. Profiling relied on immunoSEQ multiplex PCR, and the TCRdb table lists in-frame clones only, not all of them. V and J calls and clone size follow that table, whereas D and trimming were derived from the DNA. This repertoire shows some 130,000 clones, about nine tenths found once; its top ten account for about a tenth. The germline V gene encodes CDR1 SGHRS and CDR2 YFSETQ. V was trimmed by 4 bases and J by 10 bases, leaving 15 bases between them. The CDR3 is 14 residues long. The chain couples TRBV5-1 to TRBJ1-6, with D perhaps TRBD1 (5 bases). The sequenced sample was peripheral blood. This TCR was sampled from a man aged 50-60 years with acute or convalescent COVID-19. The CDR3 spells CASSLLREGSPLHF. CDR3 DNA sequence: TGCGCCAGCAGCCTCCTCAGGGAAGGATCACCCCTCCACTTT.